Each of the 20 T cell receptor beta chains below was sequenced from the same sample in a study of blood T cell repertoires in COVID-19. Sequencing was performed with immunoSEQ multiplex PCR; in TCRdb, only in-frame clones are kept and a portion is missing. Of approximately 300,000 clones detected, 65% to 90% appear once; the ten largest clones hold about 10%. Sequenced sample: PBMCs or T cells enriched from blood (not recorded which). The source is a young woman who had recovered from COVID-19.

The rearrangement links TRBV20-1 to TRBJ1-2; no firm D call. The germline V gene has CDR1 DFQATT and CDR2 SNEGSKA (reference sequence). Trimming shortened V by 3 bases and J by 3 bases, and 8 bases separated the two germline ends. CDR3 length: 12 residues. The CDR3 spells CSASNGDYGYTF. As DNA, the CDR3 is TGCAGTGCTAGTAACGGAGACTATGGCTACACCTTC.

This chain links TRBV3-1 (or the pseudogene TRBV3-2) with TRBJ1-1; perhaps TRBD1 as D (5 bases). Germline V CDR1 and CDR2: LGHDT, YNNKEL (reference sequence). This CDR3 comprises 15 residues. Deletions cut 4 bases from V and 1 base from J, with 13 bases between. CDR3 in DNA: TGTGCCAGCAGCCCGCGGGGGAGGGGGAACACTGAAGCTTTCTTT. Its translation: CASSPRGRGNTEAFF.

The chain recombines TRBV29-1 with TRBJ1-4; weak D call: TRBD1 (5 bases). V lost 7 bases, J lost 7 bases, and 13 bases lay in between. Germline V gene data show CDR1 as SQVTM and CDR2 as ANQGSEA. The CDR3 length is 12 residues. DNA for the CDR3: TGCAGCGGACAAAGGGGAGGTGAAAAACTGTTTTTT. Its translation is CSGQRGGEKLFF.

V usage is TRBV7-9 and J usage is TRBJ1-2; 9 nucleotides match TRBD1. With 1 base clipped from V and 3 bases from J, the junction kept 6 bases outside the gene matches. Germline assignment: CDR1 SEHNR and CDR2 FQNEAQ (reference sequence). The CDR3 extends over 16 amino acids. The CDR3 DNA follows: TGTGCCAGCAGCTTAGGGGGGCGGACAGGGGACTATGGCTACACCTTC. It specifies CASSLGGRTGDYGYTF. The whole variable domain, filled in from reference TRBV7-9 and TRBJ1-2, reads DTGVSQNPRHKITKRGQNVTFRCDPISEHNRLYWYRQTLGQGPEFLTYFQNEAQLEKSRLLSDRFSAERPKGSFSTLEIQRTEQGDSAMYLCASSLGGRTGDYGYTFGSGTRLTVV.

A word on this clone: The same CDR3 can be traced to other DNA sequences in this sample. J is TRBJ2-2 and V is TRBV6-5; the D is unclear. V lost 0 bases and J lost 6, with 5 bases in between. The CDR3 has 13 residues. The germline gives CDR1 MNHEY, CDR2 SVGAGI. The CDR3 sequence is CASSYSRSGELFF. CDR3 coding DNA: TGTGCCAGCAGTTACTCACGGTCCGGGGAGCTGTTTTTT.

The chain recombines TRBV11-3 with TRBJ2-2; 12 positions match TRBD2. With 2 bases clipped from V and 2 bases from J, the junction kept 12 bases outside the gene matches. Looked up from germline, CDR1 is SGHNT and CDR2 is YENEEA. The CDR3 has 20 amino acids. Written as DNA, the CDR3 is TGTGCCAGCAGCTTACCGCTTCGACTAGCGGGAGCGGGAAACACCGGGGAGCTGTTTTTT. As protein: CASSLPLRLAGAGNTGELFF.

V usage is TRBV27 and J usage is TRBJ2-7; 12 nucleotides match TRBD1. CDR1 and CDR2 from the germline V gene are MNHEY and SMNVEV (reference sequence). The CDR3 covers 17 residues. Trimming took 3 bases from V and 4 from J; bases not matched to a gene: 10. The CDR3 loop reads CASSFFPPGQGAYEQYF. CDR3 nucleotide sequence: TGTGCCAGCAGTTTTTTCCCCCCGGGACAGGGGGCTTACGAGCAGTACTTC.

The rearrangement joins TRBV6-5 to TRBJ2-1, with D perhaps TRBD1 (6 bases). Trimming pared 8 bases from V and 1 base from J, leaving 15 bases between. Per the germline V gene, CDR1 is MNHEY and CDR2 is SVGAGI. The CDR3 length is 15 residues. As DNA, the CDR3 is TGTGCCAGCCGAAAAACAGGGAGTTCCTACAATGAGCAGTTCTTC. Protein sequence: CASRKTGSSYNEQFF.

This chain links TRBV6-5 with TRBJ2-7, with D unresolved. With 8 bases removed from V and 0 bases from J, the gap between germline ends came to 11 bases. The V gene's germline CDR1 is MNHEY and CDR2 SVGAGI. The CDR3 covers 13 residues. The CDR3 loop reads CASESVNSYEQYF. The CDR3 DNA is TGTGCCAGCGAATCGGTAAACTCCTACGAGCAGTACTTC.

The chain uses TRBV28 and TRBJ2-7, with D perhaps TRBD1 (6 bases). The germline CDR1 and CDR2 sequences are MDHEN and SYDVKM. This CDR3 contains 14 residues. Trimming took 4 bases from V and 3 from J, leaving 13 bases between them. CDR3 protein: CASSSQGTDYEQYF. The CDR3 nucleotides are TGTGCCAGCAGTTCGCAGGGGACGGACTACGAGCAGTACTTC.

The chain couples TRBV4-2 to TRBJ2-1, with D possibly being TRBD1 (5 bases). Germline lookup yields CDR1 LGHNA and CDR2 YNFKEQ. Trimming stripped 0 bases from V and 1 base from J, with 7 bases between. This CDR3 contains 15 residues. The CDR3 coding sequence is TGTGCCAGCAGCCAAGACACAGGATCCTACAATGAGCAGTTCTTC. Amino acids: CASSQDTGSYNEQFF.

The chain has TRBV18 and TRBJ2-1; D gene ambiguous. With 0 bases removed from V and 0 bases from J, the gap between germline ends came to 6 bases. Germline V gene sequence: CDR1 KGHSH, CDR2 LQKENI. This CDR3 is built from 15 residues. CDR3 nucleotide sequence: TGTGCCAGCTCACCACCTGCGGTCTCCTACAATGAGCAGTTCTTC. Protein sequence: CASSPPAVSYNEQFF. Variable domain in full (rest from reference TRBV18 and TRBJ2-1): NAGVMQNPRHLVRRRGQEARLRCSPMKGHSHVYWYRQLPEEGLKFMVYLQKENIIDESGMPKERFSAEFPKEGPSILRIQQVVRGDSAAYFCASSPPAVSYNEQFFGPGTRLTVL.

The chain uses TRBV5-4 and TRBJ2-1; 10 bases map to TRBD1. Germline values: CDR1 SGHNT, CDR2 YYREEE (reference sequence). J was trimmed by 9 bases and V by 4 bases; bases with no gene match: 13. The CDR3 loop spans 16 amino acids. CDR3 sequence (DNA): TGTGCCAGCAGCATTGAACCGGGACAGGGGTACGGTGAGCAGTTCTTC. Protein product: CASSIEPGQGYGEQFF.

This chain joins TRBV28 and TRBJ1-6; D unresolved. Per the germline V gene, CDR1 is MDHEN and CDR2 is SYDVKM. Trimming removed 4 bases at V and 10 bases at J, with 8 bases between. The CDR3 is 12 amino acids. The CDR3 protein is CASSSPPSPLHF. The CDR3 region has the DNA TGTGCCAGCAGTTCCCCCCCGTCACCCCTCCACTTT.

The chain is built from TRBV7-9 and TRBJ2-2, with 8 bases lining up with TRBD2. The CDR3 covers 15 residues. With V trimmed by 0 bases and J by 5 bases, 2 bases remained unmatched. The germline V gene encodes CDR1 SEHNR and CDR2 FQNEAQ (reference sequence). The CDR3 loop is CASSLAGRDTGELFF. DNA of the CDR3: TGTGCCAGCAGCTTAGCCGGGAGGGATACCGGGGAGCTGTTTTTT.

In its sample, this clone was seen once. The chain recombines TRBV19 with TRBJ2-7; TRBD1 matches at 8 bases. Germline V gene lookup returns CDR1 LNHDA and CDR2 SQIVND (reference sequence). This CDR3 comprises 14 residues. The V segment lost 6 bases and the J segment 2 bases; nucleotides outside the gene matches: 6. CDR3 in DNA: TGTGCCAGTAGCCTGACAGGGGCGGCCTACGAGCAGTACTTC. Translation gives CASSLTGAAYEQYF.

The rearrangement joins TRBV12-5 to TRBJ1-5, with 7 bases identical to TRBD1. The CDR3 covers 14 residues. V was pared by 4 bases and J by 10 bases, with 10 bases of the junction left unmatched. Germline V gene data show CDR1 as LGHNT and CDR2 as FRNRAP. The CDR3 DNA reads TGTGCTAGTGGTTACGGACAGGCCACAACACCCCAGCATTTT. Protein product: CASGYGQATTPQHF. Full variable domain (remainder filled in from reference TRBV12-5 and TRBJ1-5): DARVTQTPRHKVTEMGQEVTMRCQPILGHNTVFWYRQTMMQGLELLAYFRNRAPLDDSGMPKDRFSAEMPDATLATLKIQPSEPRDSAVYFCASGYGQATTPQHFGDGTRLSIL.

The rearrangement uses TRBV18 and TRBJ2-1; 13 bases agree with TRBD2. The germline V gene has CDR1 KGHSH and CDR2 LQKENI. This CDR3 contains 19 residues. The junction had 9 bases not matched to a gene; V was cut back by 3 bases and J by 1 base. The CDR3 nucleotides read TGTGCCAGCTCACCCCCCGGGACTAGCGGGAATCCATCCTACAATGAGCAGTTCTTC. As protein: CASSPPGTSGNPSYNEQFF.

Details on this clone: Distinct nucleotide sequences in the sample also encode this CDR3. V and J are TRBV24-1 and TRBJ2-7; D unresolved. This CDR3 has 15 residues. Germline assignment: CDR1 KGHDR and CDR2 SFDVKD. Trimming left V 3 bases short and J 0 bases short, with 11 bases between. Here the CDR3 DNA reads TGTGCCACCAGTGATCGTACCGCTAGCTCCTACGAGCAGTACTTC. Protein product: CATSDRTASSYEQYF.

The chain carries TRBV30 and TRBJ2-7, with no clear D. The V and J ends lost 0 bases and 7 bases respectively, with 7 bases between them. The CDR3 consists of 11 residues. The germline V gene encodes CDR1 GTSNPN and CDR2 SVGIG (reference sequence). DNA for the CDR3: TGTGCCTGGAGTGTCTCTGAGGAGCAGTACTTC. Encoded protein: CAWSVSEEQYF. Variable domain in full (rest from reference TRBV30 and TRBJ2-7): SQTIHQWPATLVQPVGSPLSLECTVEGTSNPNLYWYRQAAGRGLQLLFYSVGIGQISSEVPQNLSASRPQDRQFILSSKKLLLSDSGFYLCAWSVSEEQYFGPGTRLTVT.